Given below is one T cell receptor (beta chain) in context. This entry belongs to a study of technical replicates of blood from several donors. Data came from immunoSEQ multiplex PCR; TCRdb stores just in-frame clones and leaves some out. This repertoire shows about 49,000 clones, 92% found once; its top ten account for about 3.9%. The CDR3 spans 15 residues. V dropped 7 bases and J dropped 0; count of bases not matched to a gene: 8. Germline CDR1 is MNHEY and CDR2 is SMNVEV (reference sequence). The material sequenced was PBMCs. The clonotype comes from a human donor in good health. Some clones in this sample may be carry-over from other donors' samples. This sequence joins TRBV27 and TRBJ1-1; TRBD1 agrees at 7 bases. The CDR3 bases are TGTGCCAGCACCTTCGGGACAGTAATGAACACTGAAGCTTTCTTT. Its protein is CASTFGTVMNTEAFF.